This T cell receptor beta chain was recorded in a study of T cells in Graves' hyperthyroidism and ophthalmopathy. The study, taken as a whole, reports: Within blood appeared most thyroid clonotypes that had expanded above 0.001. Ophthalmopathy and stable hyperthyroidism were told apart by a 13 V-J model.

Authors of the study amplified TCR beta CDR3 regions from RNA transcripts. Initially, a first-round RT-PCR of the TCR CDR3 employed the HTBI primer set. Via MiXCR, TCRdb re-called the multiplex PCR reads, giving one row per CDR3 protein. The sample holds approximately 400,000 distinct CDR3 sequences, more than 12% seen once. In the case of this clonotype: As yet, its antigen is unknown.

A NOSPECS grade of at least 4, a Clinical Activity Score of at least 3 and duration under 3 months were recorded in ophthalmopathy patients. For the diagnoses, clinical symptoms, serum thyroxine and TRAb, thyroid ultrasound and orbital computed tomography were used. Germline values: CDR1 LNHDA, CDR2 SQIVND (reference sequence). CDR3 length: 16 residues. V dropped 0 bases and J dropped 6; count of bases not matched to a gene: 4. This chain connects TRBV19 to TRBJ2-1, with 11 positions matching TRBD2. Material for sequencing was blood. The TCR sequence derives from a woman aged 25-40 years with Graves' ophthalmopathy. The CDR3 reads CASSIDGLAGGNEQFF. The CDR3 region has the DNA TGTGCCAGTAGTATAGATGGGCTAGCGGGGGGCAATGAGCAGTTCTTC.